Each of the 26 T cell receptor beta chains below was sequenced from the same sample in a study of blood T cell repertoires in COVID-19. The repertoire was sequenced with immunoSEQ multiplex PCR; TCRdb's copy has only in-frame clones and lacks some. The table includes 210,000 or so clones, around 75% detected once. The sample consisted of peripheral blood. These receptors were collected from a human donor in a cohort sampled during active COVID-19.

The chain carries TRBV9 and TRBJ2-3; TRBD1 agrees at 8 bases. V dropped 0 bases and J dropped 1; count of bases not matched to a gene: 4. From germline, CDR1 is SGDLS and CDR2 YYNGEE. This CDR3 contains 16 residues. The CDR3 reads CASSVGTGSGTDTQYF. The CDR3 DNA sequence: TGTGCCAGCAGCGTAGGGACAGGGAGTGGCACAGATACGCAGTATTTT. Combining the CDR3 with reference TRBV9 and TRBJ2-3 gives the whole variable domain DSGVTQTPKHLITATGQRVTLRCSPRSGDLSVYWYQQSLDQGLQFLIQYYNGEERAKGNILERFSAQQFPDLHSELNLSSLELGDSALYFCASSVGTGSGTDTQYFGPGTRLTVL.

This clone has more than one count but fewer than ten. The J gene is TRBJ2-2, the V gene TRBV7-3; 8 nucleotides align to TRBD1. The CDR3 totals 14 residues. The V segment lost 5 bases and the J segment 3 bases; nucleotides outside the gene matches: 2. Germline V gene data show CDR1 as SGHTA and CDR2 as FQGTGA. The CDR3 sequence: CASSPGGDTGELFF. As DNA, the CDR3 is TGTGCCAGCAGCCCAGGGGGCGACACCGGGGAGCTGTTTTTT.

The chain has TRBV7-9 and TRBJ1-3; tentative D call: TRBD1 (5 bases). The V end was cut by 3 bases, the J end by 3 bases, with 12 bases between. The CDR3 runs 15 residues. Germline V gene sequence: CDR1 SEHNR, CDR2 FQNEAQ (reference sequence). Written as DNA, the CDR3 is TGTGCCAGCAGCTTTGGGGTGGGACTTGGAAACACCATATATTTT. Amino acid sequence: CASSFGVGLGNTIYF. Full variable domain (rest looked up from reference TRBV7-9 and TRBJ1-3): DTGVSQNPRHKITKRGQNVTFRCDPISEHNRLYWYRQTLGQGPEFLTYFQNEAQLEKSRLLSDRFSAERPKGSFSTLEIQRTEQGDSAMYLCASSFGVGLGNTIYFGEGSWLTVV.

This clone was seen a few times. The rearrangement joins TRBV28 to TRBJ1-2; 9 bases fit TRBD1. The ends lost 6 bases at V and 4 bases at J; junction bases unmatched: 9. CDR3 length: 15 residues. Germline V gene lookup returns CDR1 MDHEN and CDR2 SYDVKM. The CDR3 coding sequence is TGTGCCAGCAGGAGGGACAGGGTTGATGGCTATGGCTACACCTTC. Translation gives CASRRDRVDGYGYTF.

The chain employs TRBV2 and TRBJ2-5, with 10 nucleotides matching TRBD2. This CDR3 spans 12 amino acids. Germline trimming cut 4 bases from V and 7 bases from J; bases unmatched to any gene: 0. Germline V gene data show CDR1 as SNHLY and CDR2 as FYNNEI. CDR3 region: CASSGTSGTQYF. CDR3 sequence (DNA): TGTGCCAGCAGTGGGACTAGCGGGACCCAGTACTTC.

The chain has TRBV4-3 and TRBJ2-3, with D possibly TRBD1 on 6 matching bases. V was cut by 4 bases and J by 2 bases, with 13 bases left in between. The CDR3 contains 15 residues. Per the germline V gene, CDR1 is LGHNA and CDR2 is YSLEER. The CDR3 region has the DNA TGCGCCAGCAGCCGCCAAACAGGGTACACAGATACGCAGTATTTT. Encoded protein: CASSRQTGYTDTQYF.

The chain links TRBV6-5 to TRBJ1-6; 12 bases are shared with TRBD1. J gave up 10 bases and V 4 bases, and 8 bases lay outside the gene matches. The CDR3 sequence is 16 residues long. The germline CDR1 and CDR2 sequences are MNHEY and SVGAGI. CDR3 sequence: CASSSLPGQGASPLHF. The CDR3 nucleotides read TGTGCCAGCAGTTCCCTTCCGGGACAGGGGGCCTCACCCCTCCACTTT.

The chain's CDR3 is CATYSGFQPQHF. CDR3 bases: TGTGCCACTTACTCAGGGTTTCAGCCCCAGCATTTT. V is TRBV19 and J is TRBJ1-5; a possible D gene is TRBD1 (5 bases). Trimming cost V 10 bases and J 6 bases, with 13 bases left between them. Germline V gene lookup returns CDR1 LNHDA and CDR2 SQIVND (reference sequence). This CDR3 contains 12 residues.

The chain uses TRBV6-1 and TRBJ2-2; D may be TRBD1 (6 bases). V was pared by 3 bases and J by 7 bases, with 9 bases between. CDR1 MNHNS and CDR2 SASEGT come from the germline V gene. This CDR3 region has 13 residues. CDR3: CASSDRGGGELFF. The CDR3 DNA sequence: TGTGCCAGCAGTGACAGGGGTGGCGGGGAGCTGTTTTTT.

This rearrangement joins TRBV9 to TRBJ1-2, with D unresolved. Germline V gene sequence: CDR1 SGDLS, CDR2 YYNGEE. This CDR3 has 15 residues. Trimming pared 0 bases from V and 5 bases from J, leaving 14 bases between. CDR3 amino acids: CASSVGSGRTYGYTF. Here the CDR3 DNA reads TGTGCCAGCAGCGTAGGTAGCGGTCGGACGTATGGCTACACCTTC.

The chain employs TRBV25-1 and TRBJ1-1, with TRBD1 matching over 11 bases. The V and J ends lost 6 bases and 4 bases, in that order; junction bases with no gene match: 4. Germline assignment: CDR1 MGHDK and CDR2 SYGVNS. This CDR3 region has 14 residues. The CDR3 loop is CASSGTGGGTEAFF. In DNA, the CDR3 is TGTGCCAGCAGCGGGACAGGGGGGGGCACTGAAGCTTTCTTT.

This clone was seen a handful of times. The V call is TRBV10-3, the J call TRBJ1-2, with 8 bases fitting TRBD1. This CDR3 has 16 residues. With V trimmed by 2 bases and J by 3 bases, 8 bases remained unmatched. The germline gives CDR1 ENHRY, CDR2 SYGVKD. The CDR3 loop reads CAISEGAGGQDYGYTF. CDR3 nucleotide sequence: TGTGCCATCAGTGAGGGGGCAGGGGGACAGGACTATGGCTACACCTTC.

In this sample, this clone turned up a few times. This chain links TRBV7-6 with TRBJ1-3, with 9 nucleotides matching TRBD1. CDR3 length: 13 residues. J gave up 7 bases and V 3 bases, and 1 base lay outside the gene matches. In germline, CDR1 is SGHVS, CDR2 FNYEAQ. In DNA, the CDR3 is TGTGCCAGCAGCTTGGGACAGGGCAACACCATATATTTT. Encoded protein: CASSLGQGNTIYF.

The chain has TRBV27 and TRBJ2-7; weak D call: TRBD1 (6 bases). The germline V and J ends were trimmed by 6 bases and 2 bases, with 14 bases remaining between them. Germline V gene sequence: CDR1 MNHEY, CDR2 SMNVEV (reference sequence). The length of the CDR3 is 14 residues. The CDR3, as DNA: TGTGCCAGCAGGGTCCCAGGGGCAACCTACGAGCAGTACTTC. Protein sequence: CASRVPGATYEQYF.

The CDR3 loop is CAISDWTGEGYTF. CDR3 DNA: TGTGCCATCAGTGACTGGACAGGGGAAGGCTACACCTTC. This chain joins TRBV10-3 and TRBJ1-2; 9 nucleotides match TRBD1. The CDR3 spans 13 residues. Germline trimming cut 3 bases from V and 8 bases from J; bases unmatched to any gene: 4. CDR1 is ENHRY, CDR2 SYGVKD, per germline.

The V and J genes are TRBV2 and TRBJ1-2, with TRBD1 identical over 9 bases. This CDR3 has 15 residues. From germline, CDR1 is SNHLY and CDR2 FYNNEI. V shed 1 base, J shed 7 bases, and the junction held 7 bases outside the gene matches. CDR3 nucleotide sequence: TGTGCCAGCAGTGAAGTTGGGACAGGGTCTTCTGGCTACACCTTC. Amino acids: CASSEVGTGSSGYTF.

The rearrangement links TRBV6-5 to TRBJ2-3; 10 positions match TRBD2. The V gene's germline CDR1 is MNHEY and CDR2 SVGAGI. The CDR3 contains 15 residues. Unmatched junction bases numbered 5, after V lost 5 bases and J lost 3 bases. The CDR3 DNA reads TGTGCCAGCAGTCTACTAGCGGGAATGACAGATACGCAGTATTTT. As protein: CASSLLAGMTDTQYF.

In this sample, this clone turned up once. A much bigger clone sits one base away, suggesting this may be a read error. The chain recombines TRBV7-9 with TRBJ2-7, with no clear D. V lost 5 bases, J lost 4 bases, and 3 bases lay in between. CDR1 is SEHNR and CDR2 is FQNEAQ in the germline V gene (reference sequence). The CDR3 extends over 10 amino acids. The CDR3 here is CASSPYEQYF. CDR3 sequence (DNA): TGTGCCAGCAGCCCGTACGAGCAGTACTTC.

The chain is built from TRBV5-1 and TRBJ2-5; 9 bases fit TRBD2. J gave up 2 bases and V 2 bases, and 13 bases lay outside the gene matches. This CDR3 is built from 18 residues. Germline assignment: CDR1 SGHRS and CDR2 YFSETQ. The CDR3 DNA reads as TGCGCCAGCAGCTTCTTTGGGGGGCTAGCGGGATCACAAGAGACCCAGTACTTC. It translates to CASSFFGGLAGSQETQYF. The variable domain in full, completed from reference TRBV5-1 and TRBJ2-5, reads KAGVTQTPRYLIKTRGQQVTLSCSPISGHRSVSWYQQTPGQGLQFLFEYFSETQRNKGNFPGRFSGRQFSNSRSEMNVSTLELGDSALYLCASSFFGGLAGSQETQYFGPGTRLLVL.

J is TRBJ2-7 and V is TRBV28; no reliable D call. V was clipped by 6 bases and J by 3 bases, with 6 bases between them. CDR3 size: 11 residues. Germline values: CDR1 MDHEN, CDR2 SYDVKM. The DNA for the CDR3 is TGTGCCAGCAGGCGGAACTACGAGCAGTACTTC. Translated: CASRRNYEQYF.

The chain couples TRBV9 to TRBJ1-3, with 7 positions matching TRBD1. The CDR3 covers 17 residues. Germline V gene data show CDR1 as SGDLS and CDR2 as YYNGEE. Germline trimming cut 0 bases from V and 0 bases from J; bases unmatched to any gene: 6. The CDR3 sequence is CASSVAGTASSGNTIYF. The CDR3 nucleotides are TGTGCCAGCAGCGTAGCCGGGACAGCGAGCTCTGGAAACACCATATATTTT.

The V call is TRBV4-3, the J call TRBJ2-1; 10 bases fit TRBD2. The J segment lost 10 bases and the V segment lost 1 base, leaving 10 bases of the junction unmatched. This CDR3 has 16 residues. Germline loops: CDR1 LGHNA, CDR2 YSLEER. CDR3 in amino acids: CASSQVASSGRAEQFF. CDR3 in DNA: TGCGCCAGCAGCCAAGTGGCCTCGAGCGGGAGGGCCGAGCAGTTCTTC.

CDR3 loop: CASSRGTGAPRETQYF. As DNA, the CDR3 is TGTGCCAGCAGCCGAGGGACAGGGGCCCCAAGAGAGACCCAGTACTTC. The chain carries TRBV3-1 (or the pseudogene TRBV3-2) and TRBJ2-5, with 10 bases identical to TRBD1. The CDR3 is 16 amino acids. CDR1 and CDR2 (germline): LGHDT, YNNKEL (reference sequence). The ends lost 4 bases at V and 4 bases at J; junction bases unmatched: 9.

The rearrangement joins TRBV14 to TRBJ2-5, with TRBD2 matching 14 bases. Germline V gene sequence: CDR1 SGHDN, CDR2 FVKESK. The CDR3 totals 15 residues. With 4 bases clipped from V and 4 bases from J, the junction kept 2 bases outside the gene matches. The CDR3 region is CASSPGLAGAETQYF. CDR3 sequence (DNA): TGTGCCAGCAGCCCGGGACTAGCGGGAGCAGAGACCCAGTACTTC.

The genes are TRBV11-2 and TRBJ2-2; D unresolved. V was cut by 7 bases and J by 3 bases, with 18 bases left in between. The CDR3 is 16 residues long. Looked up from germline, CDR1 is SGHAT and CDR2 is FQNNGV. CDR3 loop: CASTPFSGWDTGELFF. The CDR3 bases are TGTGCCAGCACCCCCTTTTCCGGGTGGGACACCGGGGAGCTGTTTTTT.

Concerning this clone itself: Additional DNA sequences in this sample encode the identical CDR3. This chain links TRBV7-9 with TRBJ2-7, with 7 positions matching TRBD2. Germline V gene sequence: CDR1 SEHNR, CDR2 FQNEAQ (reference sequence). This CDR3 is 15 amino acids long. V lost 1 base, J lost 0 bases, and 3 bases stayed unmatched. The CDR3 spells CASSLGLAVSYEQYF. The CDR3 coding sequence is TGTGCCAGCAGCTTAGGCCTAGCGGTCTCCTACGAGCAGTACTTC.